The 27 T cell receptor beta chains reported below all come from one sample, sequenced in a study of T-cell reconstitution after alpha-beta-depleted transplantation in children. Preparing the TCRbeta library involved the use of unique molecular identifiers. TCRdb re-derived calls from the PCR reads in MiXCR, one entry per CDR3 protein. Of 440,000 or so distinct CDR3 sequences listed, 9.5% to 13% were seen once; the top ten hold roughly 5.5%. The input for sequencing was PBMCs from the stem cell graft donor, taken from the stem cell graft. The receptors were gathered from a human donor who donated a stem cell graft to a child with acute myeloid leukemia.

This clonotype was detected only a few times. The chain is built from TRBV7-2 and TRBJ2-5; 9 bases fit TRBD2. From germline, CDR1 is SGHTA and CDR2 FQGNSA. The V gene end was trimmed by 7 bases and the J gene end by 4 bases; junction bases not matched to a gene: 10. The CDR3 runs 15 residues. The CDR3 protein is CASILGLARGETQYF. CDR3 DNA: TGTGCCAGCATACTGGGACTAGCAAGAGGAGAGACCCAGTACTTC.

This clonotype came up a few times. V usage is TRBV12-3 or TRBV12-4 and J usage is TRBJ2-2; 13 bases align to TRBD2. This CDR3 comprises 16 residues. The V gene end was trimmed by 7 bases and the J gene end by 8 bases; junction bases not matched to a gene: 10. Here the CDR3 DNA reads TGTGCCAGCAACCCGGGACTAGCGGGACCGAAGGGGGAGCTGTTTTTT. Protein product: CASNPGLAGPKGELFF.

CDR3 sequence (DNA): TGCGCCACCAAGGGACAGGGGGCTAACACTGAAGCTTTCTTT. Translating it yields CATKGQGANTEAFF. The gene calls are TRBV5-1 and TRBJ1-1, with 12 positions matching TRBD1. This CDR3 is built from 14 residues. CDR1 is SGHRS and CDR2 is YFSETQ in the germline V gene. Losses at the gene ends were 9 bases for V and 2 bases for J; bases not matched to a gene: 5.

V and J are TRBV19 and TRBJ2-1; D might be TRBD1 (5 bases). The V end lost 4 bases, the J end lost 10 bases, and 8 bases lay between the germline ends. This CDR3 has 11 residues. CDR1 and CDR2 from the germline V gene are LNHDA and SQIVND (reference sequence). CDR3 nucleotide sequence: TGTGCCAGTAGTAATCGACAGGAGCAGTTCTTC. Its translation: CASSNRQEQFF.

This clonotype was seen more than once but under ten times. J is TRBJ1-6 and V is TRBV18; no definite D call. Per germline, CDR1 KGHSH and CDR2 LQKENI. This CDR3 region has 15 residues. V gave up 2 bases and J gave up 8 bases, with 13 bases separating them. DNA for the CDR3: TGTGCCAGCTCACCAAACACAGCGAGTCATTCACCCCTCCACTTT. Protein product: CASSPNTASHSPLHF.

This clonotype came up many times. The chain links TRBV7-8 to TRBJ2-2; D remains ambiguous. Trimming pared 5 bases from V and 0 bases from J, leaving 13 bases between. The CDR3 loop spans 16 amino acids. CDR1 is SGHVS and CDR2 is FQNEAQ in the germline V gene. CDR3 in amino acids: CASSNPRLTNTGELFF. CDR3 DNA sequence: TGTGCCAGCAGCAACCCTCGTCTCACGAACACCGGGGAGCTGTTTTTT.

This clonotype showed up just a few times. As DNA, the CDR3 is TGTGCCAGCAGTGAATTAACAGGGACTCAGCCCCAGCATTTT. Its translation: CASSELTGTQPQHF. V is TRBV6-1 and J is TRBJ1-5, with D tentatively TRBD1 (6 bases). This CDR3 has 14 amino acids. Germline CDR1 reads MNHNS; CDR2 reads SASEGT. V dropped 2 bases and J dropped 6 bases, with 11 bases sitting between them.

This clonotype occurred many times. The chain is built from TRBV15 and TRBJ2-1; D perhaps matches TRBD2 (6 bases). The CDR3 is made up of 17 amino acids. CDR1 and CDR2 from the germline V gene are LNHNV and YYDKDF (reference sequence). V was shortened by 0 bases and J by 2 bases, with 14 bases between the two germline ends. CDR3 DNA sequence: TGTGCCACCAGCAGAGATCTTTGGAGACTAGCCTACAATGAGCAGTTCTTC. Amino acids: CATSRDLWRLAYNEQFF.

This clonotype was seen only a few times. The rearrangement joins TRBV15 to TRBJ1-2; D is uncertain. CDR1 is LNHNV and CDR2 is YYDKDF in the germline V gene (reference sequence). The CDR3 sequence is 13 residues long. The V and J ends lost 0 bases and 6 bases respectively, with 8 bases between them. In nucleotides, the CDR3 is TGTGCCACCAGCAGAGAGTTATGGGATGGCTACACCTTC. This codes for CATSRELWDGYTF.

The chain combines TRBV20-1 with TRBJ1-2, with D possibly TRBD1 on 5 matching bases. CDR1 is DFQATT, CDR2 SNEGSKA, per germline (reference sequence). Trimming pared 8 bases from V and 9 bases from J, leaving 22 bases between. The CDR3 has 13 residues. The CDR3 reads CSTRQTVGLRYTF. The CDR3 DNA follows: TGCAGTACGAGACAGACAGTGGGACTTCGCTACACCTTC.

DNA for the CDR3: TGTGCCAGCAGCTTAGTAGGCGGGGAGAACACCGGGGAGCTGTTTTTT. Amino acid sequence: CASSLVGGENTGELFF. V and J are TRBV7-2 and TRBJ2-2, with D maybe TRBD2 (6 bases). This CDR3 is built from 16 residues. Germline assignment: CDR1 SGHTA and CDR2 FQGNSA. V dropped 1 base and J dropped 1 base, with 10 bases sitting between them.

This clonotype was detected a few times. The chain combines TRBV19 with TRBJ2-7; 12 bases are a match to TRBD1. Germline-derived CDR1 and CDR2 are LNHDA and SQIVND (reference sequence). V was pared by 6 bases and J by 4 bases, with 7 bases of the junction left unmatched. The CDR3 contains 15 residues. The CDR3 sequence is CASRPRDRGLYEQYF. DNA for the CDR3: TGTGCCAGTAGACCTCGGGACAGGGGGCTTTACGAGCAGTACTTC.

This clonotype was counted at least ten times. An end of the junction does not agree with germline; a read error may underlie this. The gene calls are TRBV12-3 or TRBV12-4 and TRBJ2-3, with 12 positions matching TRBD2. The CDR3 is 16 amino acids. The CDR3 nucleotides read TGCGCCAGCAGCCCGGGACTAGCGGGTAGCACAGATACGCAGTATTTT. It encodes CASSPGLAGSTDTQYF.

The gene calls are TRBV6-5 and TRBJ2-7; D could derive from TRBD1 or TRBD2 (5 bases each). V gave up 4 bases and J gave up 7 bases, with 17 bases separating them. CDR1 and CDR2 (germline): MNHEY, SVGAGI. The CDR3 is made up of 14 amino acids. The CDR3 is CASSSGTRHGEQYV. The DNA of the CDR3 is TGTGCCAGCAGTTCCGGGACGCGGCACGGAGAGCAGTACGTC.

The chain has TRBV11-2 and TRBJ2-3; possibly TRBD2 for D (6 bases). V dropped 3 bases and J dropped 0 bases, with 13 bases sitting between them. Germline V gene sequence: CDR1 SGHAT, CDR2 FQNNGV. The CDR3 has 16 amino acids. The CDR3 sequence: CASSFLSGLSTDTQYF. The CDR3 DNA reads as TGTGCCAGCAGCTTCCTTAGCGGTCTTAGCACAGATACGCAGTATTTT.

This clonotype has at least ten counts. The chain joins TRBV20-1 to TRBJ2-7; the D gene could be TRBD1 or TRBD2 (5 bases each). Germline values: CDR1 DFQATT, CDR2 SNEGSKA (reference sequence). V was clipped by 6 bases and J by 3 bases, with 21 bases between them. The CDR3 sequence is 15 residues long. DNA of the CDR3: TGCAGTGCAAATCCTGGTGGGGACCTTTACTACGAGCAGTACTTC. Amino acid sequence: CSANPGGDLYYEQYF.

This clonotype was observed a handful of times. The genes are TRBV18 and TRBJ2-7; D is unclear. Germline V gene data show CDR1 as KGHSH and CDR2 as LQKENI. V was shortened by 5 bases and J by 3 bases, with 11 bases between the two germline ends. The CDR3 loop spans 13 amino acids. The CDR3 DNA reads TGTGCCAGCTCAAGAGAGAGGAACTACGAGCAGTACGTC. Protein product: CASSRERNYEQYV.

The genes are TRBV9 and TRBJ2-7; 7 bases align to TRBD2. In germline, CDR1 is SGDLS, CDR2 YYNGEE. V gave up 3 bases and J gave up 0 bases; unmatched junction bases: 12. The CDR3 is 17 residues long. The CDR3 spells CASSATPGTTSSYEQYF. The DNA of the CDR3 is TGTGCCAGCAGCGCGACCCCCGGGACTACTAGCTCCTACGAGCAGTACTTC.

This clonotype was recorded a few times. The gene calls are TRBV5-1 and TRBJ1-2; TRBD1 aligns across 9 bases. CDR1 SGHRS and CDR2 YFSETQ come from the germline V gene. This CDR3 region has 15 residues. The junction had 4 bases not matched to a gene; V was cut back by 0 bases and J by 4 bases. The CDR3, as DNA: TGCGCCAGCAGCTTGGCCCCGGGACAGGGCTATGGCTACACCTTC. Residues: CASSLAPGQGYGYTF.

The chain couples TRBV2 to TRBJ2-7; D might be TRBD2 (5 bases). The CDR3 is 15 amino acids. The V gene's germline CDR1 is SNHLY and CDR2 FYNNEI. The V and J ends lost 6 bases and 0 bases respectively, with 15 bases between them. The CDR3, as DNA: TGTGCCAGCAGCGGGGTCGACTTGAGCTCCTACGAGCAGTACTTC. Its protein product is CASSGVDLSSYEQYF.

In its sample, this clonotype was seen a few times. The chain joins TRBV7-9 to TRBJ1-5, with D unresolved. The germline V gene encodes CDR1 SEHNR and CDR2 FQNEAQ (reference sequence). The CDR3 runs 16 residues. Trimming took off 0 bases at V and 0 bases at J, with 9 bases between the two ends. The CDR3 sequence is CASSLAGGDSNQPQHF. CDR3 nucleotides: TGTGCCAGCAGCTTAGCGGGCGGGGATAGCAATCAGCCCCAGCATTTT.

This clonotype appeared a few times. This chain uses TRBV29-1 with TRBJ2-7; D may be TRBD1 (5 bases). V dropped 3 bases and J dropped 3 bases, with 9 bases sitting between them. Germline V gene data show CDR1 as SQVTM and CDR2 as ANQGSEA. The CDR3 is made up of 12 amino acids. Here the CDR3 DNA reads TGCAGCGTTGATTCCCAGGGCTACGAGCAGTACTTC. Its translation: CSVDSQGYEQYF.

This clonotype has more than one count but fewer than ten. In DNA, the CDR3 is TGTGCCAGCAGCCCCGTGACAGGAAACTATGGCTACACCTTC. Translated: CASSPVTGNYGYTF. This rearrangement joins TRBV7-8 to TRBJ1-2; tentatively, D is TRBD1 (6 bases). V was shortened by 5 bases and J by 2 bases, with 12 bases between the two germline ends. Germline CDR1 and CDR2: SGHVS and FQNEAQ. The CDR3 has 14 residues. The variable domain in full, with the rest retrieved from reference TRBV7-8 and TRBJ1-2, is GAGVSQSPRYKVAKRGQDVALRCDPISGHVSLFWYQQALGQGPEFLTYFQNEAQLDKSGLPSDRFFAERPEGSVSTLKIQRTQQEDSAVYLCASSPVTGNYGYTFGSGTRLTVV.

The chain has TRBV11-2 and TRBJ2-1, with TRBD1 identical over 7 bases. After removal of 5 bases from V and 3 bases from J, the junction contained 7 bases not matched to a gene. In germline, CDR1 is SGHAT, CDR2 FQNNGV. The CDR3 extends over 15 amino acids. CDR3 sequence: CASSPRTGIYNEQFF. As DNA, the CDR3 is TGTGCCAGCAGCCCCAGGACAGGCATCTACAATGAGCAGTTCTTC.

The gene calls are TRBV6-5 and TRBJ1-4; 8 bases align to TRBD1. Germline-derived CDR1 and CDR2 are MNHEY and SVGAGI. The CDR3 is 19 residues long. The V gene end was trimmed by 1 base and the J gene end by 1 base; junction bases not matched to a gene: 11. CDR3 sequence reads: CASSYYGQGISGTNEKLFF. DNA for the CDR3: TGTGCCAGCAGTTACTACGGACAGGGTATTTCGGGAACTAATGAAAAACTGTTTTTT.

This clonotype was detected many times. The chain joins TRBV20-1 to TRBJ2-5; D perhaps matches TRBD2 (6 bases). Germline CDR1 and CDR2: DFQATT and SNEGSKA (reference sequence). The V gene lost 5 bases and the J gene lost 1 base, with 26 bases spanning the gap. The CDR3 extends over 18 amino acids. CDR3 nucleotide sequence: TGCAGTGCTCACAGCCCAAGTATCTTTCGGGACTCCCAAGAGACCCAGTACTTC. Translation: CSAHSPSIFRDSQETQYF.

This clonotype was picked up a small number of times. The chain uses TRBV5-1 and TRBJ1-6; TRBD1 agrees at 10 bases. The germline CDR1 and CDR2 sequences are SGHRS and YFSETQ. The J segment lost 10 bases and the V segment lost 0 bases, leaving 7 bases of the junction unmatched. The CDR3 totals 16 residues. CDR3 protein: CASSLGQGARRSPLHF. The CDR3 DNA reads TGCGCCAGCAGCTTGGGACAGGGGGCGCGGCGGTCACCCCTCCACTTT.